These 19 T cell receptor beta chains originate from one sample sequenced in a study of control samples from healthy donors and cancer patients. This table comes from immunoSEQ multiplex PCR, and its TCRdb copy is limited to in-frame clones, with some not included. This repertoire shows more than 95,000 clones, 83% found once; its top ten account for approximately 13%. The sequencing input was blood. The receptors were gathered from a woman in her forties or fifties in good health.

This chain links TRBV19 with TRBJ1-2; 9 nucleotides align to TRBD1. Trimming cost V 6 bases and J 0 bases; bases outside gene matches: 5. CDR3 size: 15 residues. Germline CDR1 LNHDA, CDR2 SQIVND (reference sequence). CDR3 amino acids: CASRIQGAANYGYTF. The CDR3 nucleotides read TGTGCCAGTAGAATACAGGGGGCGGCTAACTATGGCTACACCTTC.

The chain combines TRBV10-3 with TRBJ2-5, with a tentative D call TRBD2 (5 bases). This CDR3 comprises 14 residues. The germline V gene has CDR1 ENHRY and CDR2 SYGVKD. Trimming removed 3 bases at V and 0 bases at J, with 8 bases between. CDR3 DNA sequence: TGTGCCATCAGTGAACAGCGGTACCAAGAGACCCAGTACTTC. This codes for CAISEQRYQETQYF.

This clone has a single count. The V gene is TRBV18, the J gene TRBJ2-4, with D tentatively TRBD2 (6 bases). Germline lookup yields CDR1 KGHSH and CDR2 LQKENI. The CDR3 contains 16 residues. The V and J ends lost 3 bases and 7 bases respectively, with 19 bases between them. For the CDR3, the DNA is TGTGCCAGCTCACCCCGTCGGGAGCGGACCATTAACATTCAGTACTTC. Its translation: CASSPRRERTINIQYF.

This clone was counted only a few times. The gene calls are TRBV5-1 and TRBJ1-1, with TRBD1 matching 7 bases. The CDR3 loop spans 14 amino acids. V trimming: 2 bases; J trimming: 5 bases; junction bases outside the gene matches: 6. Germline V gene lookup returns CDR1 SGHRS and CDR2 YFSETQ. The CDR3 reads CASSFGPGQTEAFF. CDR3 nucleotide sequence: TGCGCCAGCAGCTTTGGGCCGGGACAGACTGAAGCTTTCTTT.

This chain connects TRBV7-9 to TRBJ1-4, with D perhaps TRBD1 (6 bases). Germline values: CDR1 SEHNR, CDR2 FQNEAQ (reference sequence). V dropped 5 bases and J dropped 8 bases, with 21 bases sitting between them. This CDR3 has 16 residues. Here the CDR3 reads CASSRGGLILEEKLFF. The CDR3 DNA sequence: TGTGCCAGCAGCCGAGGGGGTTTAATATTAGAGGAAAAACTGTTTTTT. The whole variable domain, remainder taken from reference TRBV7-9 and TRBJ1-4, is DTGVSQNPRHKITKRGQNVTFRCDPISEHNRLYWYRQTLGQGPEFLTYFQNEAQLEKSRLLSDRFSAERPKGSFSTLEIQRTEQGDSAMYLCASSRGGLILEEKLFFGSGTQLSVL.

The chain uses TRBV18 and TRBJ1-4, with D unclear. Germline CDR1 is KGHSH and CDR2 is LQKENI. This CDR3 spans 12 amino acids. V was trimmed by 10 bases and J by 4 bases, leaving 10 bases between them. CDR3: CATGGLNEKLFF. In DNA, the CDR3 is TGTGCCACCGGTGGGCTTAATGAAAAACTGTTTTTT.

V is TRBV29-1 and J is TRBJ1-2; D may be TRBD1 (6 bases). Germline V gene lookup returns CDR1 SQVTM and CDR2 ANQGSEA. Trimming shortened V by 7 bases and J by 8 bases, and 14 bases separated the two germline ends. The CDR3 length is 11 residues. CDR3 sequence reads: CSGYRVGGYTF. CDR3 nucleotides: TGCAGCGGATACAGGGTGGGGGGCTACACCTTC.

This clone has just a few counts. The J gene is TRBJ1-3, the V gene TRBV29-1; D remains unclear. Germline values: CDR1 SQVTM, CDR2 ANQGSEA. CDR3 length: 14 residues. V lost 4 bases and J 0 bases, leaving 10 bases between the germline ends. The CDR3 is CSVGVSSSGNTIYF. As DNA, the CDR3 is TGCAGCGTTGGAGTCTCGAGCTCTGGAAACACCATATATTTT.

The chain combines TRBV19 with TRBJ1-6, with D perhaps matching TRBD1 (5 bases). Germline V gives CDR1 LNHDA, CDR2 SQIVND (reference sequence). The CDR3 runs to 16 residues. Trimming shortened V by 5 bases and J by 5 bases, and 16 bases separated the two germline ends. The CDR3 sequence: CASSPGGGANNSPLHF. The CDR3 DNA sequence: TGTGCCAGTAGTCCCGGGGGAGGAGCTAATAATTCACCCCTCCACTTT.

In DNA, the CDR3 is TGTGCCAGCACTACGGGATGGGGAAATAGCAATCAGCCCCAGCATTTT. The encoded protein is CASTTGWGNSNQPQHF. This chain links TRBV6-6 with TRBJ1-5; D remains ambiguous. V was cut by 7 bases and J by 0 bases, with 16 bases left in between. The CDR3 sequence is 16 residues long. Germline loops: CDR1 MNHNY, CDR2 SVGAGI (reference sequence).

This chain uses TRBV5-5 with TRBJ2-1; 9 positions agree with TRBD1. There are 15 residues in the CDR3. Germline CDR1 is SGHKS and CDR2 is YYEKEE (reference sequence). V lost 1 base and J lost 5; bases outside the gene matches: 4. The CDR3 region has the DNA TGTGCCAGCAGCTTGAGGGGACAGGGTAACAATGAGCAGTTCTTC. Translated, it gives CASSLRGQGNNEQFF.

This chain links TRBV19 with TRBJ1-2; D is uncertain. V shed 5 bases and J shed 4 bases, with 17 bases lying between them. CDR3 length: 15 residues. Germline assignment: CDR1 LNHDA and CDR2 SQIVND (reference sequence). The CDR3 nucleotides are TGTGCCAGTAGTCCATCTGTTCGGCTCATCTATGGCTACACCTTC. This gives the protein CASSPSVRLIYGYTF.

This CDR3 is CASRFWGLAGGTQYF. The CDR3 coding sequence is TGTGCCAGCAGGTTCTGGGGACTAGCAGGGGGTACGCAGTATTTT. This rearrangement joins TRBV7-9 to TRBJ2-3, with 9 nucleotides matching TRBD2. The V and J ends lost 6 bases and 8 bases, in that order; junction bases with no gene match: 12. Germline CDR1 and CDR2: SEHNR and FQNEAQ (reference sequence). The CDR3 is 15 amino acids.

The DNA for the CDR3 is TGTGCCAGCAGCGTAGACAGCTCCTACGAGCAGTACTTC. This sequence encodes CASSVDSSYEQYF. The chain links TRBV9 to TRBJ2-7, with no clear D. The CDR3 sequence is 13 residues long. V was pared by 0 bases and J by 0 bases, with 4 bases between. From germline, CDR1 is SGDLS and CDR2 YYNGEE.

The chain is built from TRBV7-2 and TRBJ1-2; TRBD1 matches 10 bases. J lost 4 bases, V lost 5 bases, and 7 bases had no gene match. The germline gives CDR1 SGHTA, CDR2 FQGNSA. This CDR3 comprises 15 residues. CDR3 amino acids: CASSVSGTGAYGYTF. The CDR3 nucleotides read TGTGCCAGCAGCGTGTCCGGGACAGGGGCCTATGGCTACACCTTC. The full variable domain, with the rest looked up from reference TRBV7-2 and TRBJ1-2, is GAGVSQSPSNKVTEKGKDVELRCDPISGHTALYWYRQSLGQGLEFLIYFQGNSAPDKSGLPSDRFSAERTGGSVSTLTIQRTQQEDSAVYLCASSVSGTGAYGYTFGSGTRLTVV.

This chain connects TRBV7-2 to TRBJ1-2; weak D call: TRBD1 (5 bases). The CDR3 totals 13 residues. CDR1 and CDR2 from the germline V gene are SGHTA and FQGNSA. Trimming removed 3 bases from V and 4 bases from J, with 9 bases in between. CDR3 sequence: CASSFRDGYGYTF. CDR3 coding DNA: TGTGCCAGCAGCTTCCGGGACGGCTATGGCTACACCTTC.

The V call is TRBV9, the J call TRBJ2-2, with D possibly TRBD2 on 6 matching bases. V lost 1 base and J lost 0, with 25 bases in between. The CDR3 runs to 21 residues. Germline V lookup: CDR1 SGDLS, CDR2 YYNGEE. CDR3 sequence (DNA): TGTGCCAGCAGCGTATCCCCCGTCTGGGTAGCGGCGGTTTCGAACACCGGGGAGCTGTTTTTT. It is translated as CASSVSPVWVAAVSNTGELFF.

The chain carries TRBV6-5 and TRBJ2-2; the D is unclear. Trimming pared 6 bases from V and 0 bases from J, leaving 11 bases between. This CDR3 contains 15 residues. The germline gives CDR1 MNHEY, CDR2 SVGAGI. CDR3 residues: CASRQKNSNTGELFF. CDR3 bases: TGTGCCAGCAGGCAGAAGAATTCGAACACCGGGGAGCTGTTTTTT.

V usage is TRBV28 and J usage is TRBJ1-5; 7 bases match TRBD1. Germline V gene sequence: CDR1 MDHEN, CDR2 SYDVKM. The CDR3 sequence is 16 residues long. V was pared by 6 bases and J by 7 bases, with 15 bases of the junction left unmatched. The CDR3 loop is CASRRRTGVPPQPQHF. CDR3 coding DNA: TGTGCCAGCAGGAGACGTACAGGGGTTCCTCCCCAGCCCCAGCATTTT.